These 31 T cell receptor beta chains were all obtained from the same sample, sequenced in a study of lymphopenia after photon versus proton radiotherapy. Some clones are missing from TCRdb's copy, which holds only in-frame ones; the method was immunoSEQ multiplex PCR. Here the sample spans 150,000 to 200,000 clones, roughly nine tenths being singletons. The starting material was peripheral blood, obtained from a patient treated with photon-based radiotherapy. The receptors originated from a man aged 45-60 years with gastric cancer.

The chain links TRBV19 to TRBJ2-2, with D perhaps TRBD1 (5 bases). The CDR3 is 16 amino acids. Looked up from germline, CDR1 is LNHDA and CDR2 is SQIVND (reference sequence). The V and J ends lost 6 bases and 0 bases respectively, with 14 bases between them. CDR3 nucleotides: TGTGCCAGTAGGGTCAGGGAAGCCCCGAACACCGGGGAGCTGTTTTTT. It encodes CASRVREAPNTGELFF. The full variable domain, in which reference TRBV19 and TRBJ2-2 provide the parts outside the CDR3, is DGGITQSPKYLFRKEGQNVTLSCEQNLNHDAMYWYRQDPGQGLRLIYYSQIVNDFQKGDIAEGYSVSREKKESFPLTVTSAQKNPTAFYLCASRVREAPNTGELFFGEGSRLTVL.

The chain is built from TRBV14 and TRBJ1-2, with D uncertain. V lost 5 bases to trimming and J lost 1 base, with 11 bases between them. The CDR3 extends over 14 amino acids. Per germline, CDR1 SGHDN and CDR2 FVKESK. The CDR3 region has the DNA TGTGCCAGCAGCACACGACCGAATAACTATGGCTACACCTTC. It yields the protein CASSTRPNNYGYTF.

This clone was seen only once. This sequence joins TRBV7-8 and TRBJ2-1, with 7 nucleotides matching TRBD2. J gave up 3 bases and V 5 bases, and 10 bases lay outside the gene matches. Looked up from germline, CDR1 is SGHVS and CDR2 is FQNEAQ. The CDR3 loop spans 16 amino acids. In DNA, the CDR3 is TGTGCCAGCAGCCCCTCAGGGAGCGGGAACTACAATGAGCAGTTCTTC. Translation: CASSPSGSGNYNEQFF. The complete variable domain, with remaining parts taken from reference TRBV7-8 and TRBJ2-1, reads GAGVSQSPRYKVAKRGQDVALRCDPISGHVSLFWYQQALGQGPEFLTYFQNEAQLDKSGLPSDRFFAERPEGSVSTLKIQRTQQEDSAVYLCASSPSGSGNYNEQFFGPGTRLTVL.

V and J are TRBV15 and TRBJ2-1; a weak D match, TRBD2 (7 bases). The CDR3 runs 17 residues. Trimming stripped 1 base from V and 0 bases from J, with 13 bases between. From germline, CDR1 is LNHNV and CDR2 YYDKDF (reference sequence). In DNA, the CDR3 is TGTGCCACCAGCAGAGGAAAGGGGGGGAACTCCTACAATGAGCAGTTCTTC. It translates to CATSRGKGGNSYNEQFF.

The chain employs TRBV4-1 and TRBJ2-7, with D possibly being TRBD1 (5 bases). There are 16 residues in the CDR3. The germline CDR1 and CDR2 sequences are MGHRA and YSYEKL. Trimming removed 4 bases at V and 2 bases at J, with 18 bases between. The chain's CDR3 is CASSLRGETDPYEQYF. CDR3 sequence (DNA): TGCGCCAGCAGCCTTCGAGGCGAGACAGATCCCTACGAGCAGTACTTC.

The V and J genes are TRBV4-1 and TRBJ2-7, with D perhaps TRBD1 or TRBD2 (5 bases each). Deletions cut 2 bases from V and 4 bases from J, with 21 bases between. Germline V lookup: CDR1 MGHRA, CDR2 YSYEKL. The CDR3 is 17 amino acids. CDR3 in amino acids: CASSQSLLRGPVYEQYF. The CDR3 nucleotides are TGCGCCAGCAGCCAATCCCTTTTGAGGGGCCCTGTATACGAGCAGTACTTC.

This chain's CDR3 is CASSYSAIGELFF. CDR3 nucleotide sequence: TGTGCCAGCAGTTACTCGGCAATCGGGGAGCTGTTTTTT. The chain uses TRBV6-5 and TRBJ2-2; unclear D gene. CDR1 is MNHEY and CDR2 is SVGAGI in the germline V gene. Trimming left V 0 bases short and J 7 bases short, with 6 bases between. CDR3 size: 13 residues.

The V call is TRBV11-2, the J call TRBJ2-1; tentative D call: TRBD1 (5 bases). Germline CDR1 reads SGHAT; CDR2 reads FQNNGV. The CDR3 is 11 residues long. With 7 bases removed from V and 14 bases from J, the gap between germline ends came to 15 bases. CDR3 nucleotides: TGTGCCAGCACCCAAGACAGACTGAAGTTCTTC. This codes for CASTQDRLKFF.

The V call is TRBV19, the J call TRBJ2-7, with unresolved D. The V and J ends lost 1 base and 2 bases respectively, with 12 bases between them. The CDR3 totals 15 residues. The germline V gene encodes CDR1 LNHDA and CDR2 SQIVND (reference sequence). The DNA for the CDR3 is TGTGCCAGTAGTATAGCTGGCGGAGCCGCCTACGAGCAGTACTTC. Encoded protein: CASSIAGGAAYEQYF.

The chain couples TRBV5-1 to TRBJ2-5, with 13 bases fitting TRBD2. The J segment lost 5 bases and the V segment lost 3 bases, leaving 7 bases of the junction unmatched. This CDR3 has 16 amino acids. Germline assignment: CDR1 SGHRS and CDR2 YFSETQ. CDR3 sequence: CASSSGLAGVRETQYF. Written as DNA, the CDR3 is TGCGCCAGCAGCTCCGGACTAGCGGGAGTAAGGGAGACCCAGTACTTC.

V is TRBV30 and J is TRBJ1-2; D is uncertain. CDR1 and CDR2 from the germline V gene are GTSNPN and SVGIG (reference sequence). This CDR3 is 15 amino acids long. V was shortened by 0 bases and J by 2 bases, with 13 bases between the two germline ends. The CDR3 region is CAWSVEWQENYGYTF. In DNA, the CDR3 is TGTGCCTGGAGTGTTGAGTGGCAGGAAAACTATGGCTACACCTTC.

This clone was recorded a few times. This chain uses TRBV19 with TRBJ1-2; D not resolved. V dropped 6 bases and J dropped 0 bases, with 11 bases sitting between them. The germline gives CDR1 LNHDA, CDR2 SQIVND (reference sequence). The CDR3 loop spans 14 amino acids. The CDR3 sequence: CASRFSGPNYGYTF. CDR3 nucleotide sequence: TGTGCCAGTAGGTTTTCAGGTCCTAACTATGGCTACACCTTC.

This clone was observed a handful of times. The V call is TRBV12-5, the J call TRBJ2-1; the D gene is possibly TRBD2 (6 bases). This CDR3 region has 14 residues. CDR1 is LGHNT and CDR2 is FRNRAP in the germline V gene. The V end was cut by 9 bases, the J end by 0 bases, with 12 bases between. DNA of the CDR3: TGTGCTAGCGGGGCTAGCGCCTCCTACAATGAGCAGTTCTTC. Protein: CASGASASYNEQFF. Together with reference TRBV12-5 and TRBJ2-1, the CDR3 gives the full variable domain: DARVTQTPRHKVTEMGQEVTMRCQPILGHNTVFWYRQTMMQGLELLAYFRNRAPLDDSGMPKDRFSAEMPDATLATLKIQPSEPRDSAVYFCASGASASYNEQFFGPGTRLTVL.

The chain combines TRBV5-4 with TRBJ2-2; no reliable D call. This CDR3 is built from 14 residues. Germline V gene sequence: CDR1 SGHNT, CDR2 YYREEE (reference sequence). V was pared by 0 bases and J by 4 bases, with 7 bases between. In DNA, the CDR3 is TGTGCCAGCAGCTTGGAACGGGTCACCGGGGAGCTGTTTTTT. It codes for CASSLERVTGELFF.

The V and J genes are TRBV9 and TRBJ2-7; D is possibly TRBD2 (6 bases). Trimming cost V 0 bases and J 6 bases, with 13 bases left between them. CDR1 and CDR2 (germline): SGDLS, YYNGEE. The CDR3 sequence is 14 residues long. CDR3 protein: CASSVGTVGGEQYF. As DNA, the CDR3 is TGTGCCAGCAGCGTAGGAACGGTCGGGGGCGAGCAGTACTTC.

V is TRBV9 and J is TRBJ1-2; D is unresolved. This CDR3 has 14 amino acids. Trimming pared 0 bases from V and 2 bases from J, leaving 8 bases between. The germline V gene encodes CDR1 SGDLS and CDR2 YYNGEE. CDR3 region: CASSVAEGNYGYTF. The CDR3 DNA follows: TGTGCCAGCAGCGTAGCGGAGGGAAACTATGGCTACACCTTC. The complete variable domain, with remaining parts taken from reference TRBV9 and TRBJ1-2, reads DSGVTQTPKHLITATGQRVTLRCSPRSGDLSVYWYQQSLDQGLQFLIQYYNGEERAKGNILERFSAQQFPDLHSELNLSSLELGDSALYFCASSVAEGNYGYTFGSGTRLTVV.

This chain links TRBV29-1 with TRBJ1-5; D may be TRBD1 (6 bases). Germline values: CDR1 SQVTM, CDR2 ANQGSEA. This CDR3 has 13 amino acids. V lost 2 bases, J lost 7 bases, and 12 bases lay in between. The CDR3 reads CSVEKGVGQPQHF. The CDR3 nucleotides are TGCAGCGTTGAAAAGGGGGTTGGACAGCCCCAGCATTTT.

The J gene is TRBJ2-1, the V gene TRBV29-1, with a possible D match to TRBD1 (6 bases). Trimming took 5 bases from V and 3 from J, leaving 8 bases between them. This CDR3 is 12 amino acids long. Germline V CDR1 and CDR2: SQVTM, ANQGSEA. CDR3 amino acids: CSVSDSYNEQFF. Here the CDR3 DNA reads TGCAGCGTTTCGGACAGCTACAATGAGCAGTTCTTC.

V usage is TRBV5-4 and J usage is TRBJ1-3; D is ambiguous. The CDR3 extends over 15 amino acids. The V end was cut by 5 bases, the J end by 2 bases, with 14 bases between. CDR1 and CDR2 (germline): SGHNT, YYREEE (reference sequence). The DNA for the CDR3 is TGTGCCAGCAGTCCCGGCGGGAGCACTGGAAACACCATATATTTT. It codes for CASSPGGSTGNTIYF.

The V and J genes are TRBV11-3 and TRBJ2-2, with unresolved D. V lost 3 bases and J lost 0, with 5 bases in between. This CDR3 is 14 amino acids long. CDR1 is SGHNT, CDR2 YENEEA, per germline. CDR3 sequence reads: CASSLTSNTGELFF. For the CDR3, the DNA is TGTGCCAGCAGCTTGACCTCGAACACCGGGGAGCTGTTTTTT.

The CDR3 loop reads CASSPQGGYEQYF. The CDR3 region has the DNA TGCGCCAGCAGCCCACAGGGGGGTTACGAGCAGTACTTC. This chain joins TRBV5-1 and TRBJ2-7, with 8 bases lining up with TRBD1. Per germline, CDR1 SGHRS and CDR2 YFSETQ. Trimming removed 4 bases from V and 4 bases from J; junction bases left unmatched: 4. CDR3 length: 13 residues.

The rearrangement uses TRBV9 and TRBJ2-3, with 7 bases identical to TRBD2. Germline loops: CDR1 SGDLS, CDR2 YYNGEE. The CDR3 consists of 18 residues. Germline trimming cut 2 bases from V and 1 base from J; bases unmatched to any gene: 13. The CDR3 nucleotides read TGTGCCAGCAGCGTGCTCGGCCCTAGCGGAGGACGCACAGATACGCAGTATTTT. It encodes CASSVLGPSGGRTDTQYF.

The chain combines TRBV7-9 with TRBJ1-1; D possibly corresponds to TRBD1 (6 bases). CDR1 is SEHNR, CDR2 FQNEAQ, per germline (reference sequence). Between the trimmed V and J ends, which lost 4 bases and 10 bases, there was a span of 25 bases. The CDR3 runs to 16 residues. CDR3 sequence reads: CASSSAGEQEGVGAFF. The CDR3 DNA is TGTGCCAGCAGCTCTGCGGGGGAACAGGAGGGGGTTGGAGCTTTCTTT.

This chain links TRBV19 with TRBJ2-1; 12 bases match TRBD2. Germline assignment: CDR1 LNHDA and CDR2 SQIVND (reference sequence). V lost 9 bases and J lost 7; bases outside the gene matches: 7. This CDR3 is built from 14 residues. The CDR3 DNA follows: TGTGCCAGCCGACTAGCGGGAGTGTCAAATGAGCAGTTCTTC. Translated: CASRLAGVSNEQFF.

The CDR3 DNA follows: TGTGCCAGCAGCGCCCGGGACGGGCCCTACGAGCAGTACTTC. It translates to CASSARDGPYEQYF. The V call is TRBV9, the J call TRBJ2-7, with D perhaps being TRBD1 or TRBD2 (5 bases each). Trimming pared 3 bases from V and 2 bases from J, leaving 12 bases between. This CDR3 has 14 amino acids. Germline V CDR1 and CDR2: SGDLS, YYNGEE.

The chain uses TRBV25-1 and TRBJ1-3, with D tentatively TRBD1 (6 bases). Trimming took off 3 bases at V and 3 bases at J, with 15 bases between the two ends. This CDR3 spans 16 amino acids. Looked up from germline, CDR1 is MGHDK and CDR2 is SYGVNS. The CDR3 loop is CASSDFTGIDGNTIYF. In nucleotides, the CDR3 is TGTGCCAGCAGTGACTTCACAGGGATCGATGGAAACACCATATATTTT.

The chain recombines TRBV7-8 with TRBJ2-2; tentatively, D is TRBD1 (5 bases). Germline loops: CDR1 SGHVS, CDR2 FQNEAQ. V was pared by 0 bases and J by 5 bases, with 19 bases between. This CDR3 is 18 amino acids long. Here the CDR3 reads CASSLARLTARTTGELFF. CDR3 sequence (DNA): TGTGCCAGCAGCTTAGCCCGGTTGACAGCCCGAACGACCGGGGAGCTGTTTTTT.

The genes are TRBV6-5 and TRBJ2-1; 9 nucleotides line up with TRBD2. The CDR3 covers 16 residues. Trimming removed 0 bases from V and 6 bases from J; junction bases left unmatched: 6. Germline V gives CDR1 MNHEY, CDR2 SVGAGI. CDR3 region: CASSYSGSGRSNEQFF. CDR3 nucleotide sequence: TGTGCCAGCAGTTACTCGGGTAGCGGGAGATCCAATGAGCAGTTCTTC.

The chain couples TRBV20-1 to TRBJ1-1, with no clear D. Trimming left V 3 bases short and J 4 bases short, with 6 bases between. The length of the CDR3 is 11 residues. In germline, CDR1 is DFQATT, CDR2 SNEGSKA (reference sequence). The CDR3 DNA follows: TGCAGTGCTAGTACAGTCACTGAAGCTTTCTTT. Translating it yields CSASTVTEAFF.

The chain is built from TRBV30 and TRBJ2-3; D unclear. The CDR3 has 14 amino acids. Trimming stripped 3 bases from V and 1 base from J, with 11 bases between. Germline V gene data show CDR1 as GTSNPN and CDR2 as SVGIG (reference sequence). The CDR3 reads CAWRPDLGTDTQYF. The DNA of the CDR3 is TGTGCCTGGAGACCCGATTTAGGCACAGATACGCAGTATTTT.

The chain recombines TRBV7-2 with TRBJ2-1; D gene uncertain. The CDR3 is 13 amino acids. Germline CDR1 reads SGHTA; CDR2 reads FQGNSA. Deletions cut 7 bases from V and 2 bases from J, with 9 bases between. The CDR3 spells CASNSGPYNEQFF. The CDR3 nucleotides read TGTGCCAGCAACTCCGGGCCCTACAATGAGCAGTTCTTC.